Presented here are 32 T cell receptor beta chains from one specimen sequenced in a study of shared clonotypes between healthy human individuals. Data came from immunoSEQ multiplex PCR; TCRdb stores just in-frame clones and leaves some out. The sample includes roughly 1.5 million clones, around 98% seen only once; the top ten take less than 0.55%. Sequences were obtained from naive CD4+ T cells sorted from blood. Subset: CD45RA+ positively selected. The receptors originated from a man aged 25 to 40 in good health.

This sequence joins TRBV14 and TRBJ1-5; unclear D gene. Germline V CDR1 and CDR2: SGHDN, FVKESK. CDR3 length: 14 residues. Trimming removed 2 bases at V and 4 bases at J, with 9 bases between. The CDR3 DNA sequence: TGTGCCAGCAGCCAATATGTGTGTAATCAGCCCCAGCATTTT. Translated, it gives CASSQYVCNQPQHF.

The J gene is TRBJ2-1, the V gene TRBV10-2; 10 bases are a match to TRBD2. Germline V gene sequence: CDR1 WSHSY, CDR2 SAAADI. The CDR3 spans 14 residues. The V gene end was trimmed by 4 bases and the J gene end by 7 bases; junction bases not matched to a gene: 4. The CDR3 sequence: CASSVSGGTNEQFF. The CDR3 DNA follows: TGCGCCAGCAGTGTTAGCGGGGGGACAAATGAGCAGTTCTTC.

The chain joins TRBV5-1 to TRBJ1-2; D is uncertain. Trimming removed 0 bases from V and 2 bases from J, with 14 bases in between. Germline CDR1 is SGHRS and CDR2 is YFSETQ. The CDR3 loop spans 16 amino acids. CDR3 loop: CASSLGLRADNYGYTF. CDR3 DNA sequence: TGCGCCAGCAGCTTGGGACTCCGGGCAGACAACTATGGCTACACCTTC. The full variable domain, with the rest looked up from reference TRBV5-1 and TRBJ1-2, is KAGVTQTPRYLIKTRGQQVTLSCSPISGHRSVSWYQQTPGQGLQFLFEYFSETQRNKGNFPGRFSGRQFSNSRSEMNVSTLELGDSALYLCASSLGLRADNYGYTFGSGTRLTVV.

This clone is a singleton in its sample. This chain connects TRBV7-9 to TRBJ2-2; unclear D gene. The CDR3 totals 14 residues. V was cut by 7 bases and J by 7 bases, with 16 bases left in between. CDR1 and CDR2 from the germline V gene are SEHNR and FQNEAQ (reference sequence). CDR3 nucleotide sequence: TGTGCCAGCATTTGGAGTGACGTCGTCGGGGAGCTGTTTTTT. It translates to CASIWSDVVGELFF.

The chain links TRBV21-1 to TRBJ1-4. TRBV21-1 is deemed a pseudogene. The CDR3 sequence is 16 residues long. This chain's CDR3 is CASSREGPKEEEKLFF. CDR3 DNA sequence: TGTGCCAGCAGCCGAGAGGGACCTAAAGAAGAGGAAAAACTGTTTTTT.

This rearrangement joins TRBV5-5 to TRBJ1-5, with D possibly matching TRBD1 (6 bases). V was pared by 2 bases and J by 5 bases, with 11 bases between. Germline V gives CDR1 SGHKS, CDR2 YYEKEE (reference sequence). The CDR3 runs 14 residues. In nucleotides, the CDR3 is TGTGCCAGCAGCTTCATGGGGGCGGATCAGCCCCAGCATTTT. Protein sequence: CASSFMGADQPQHF.

The sample holds one count of this clone. The chain links TRBV25-1 to TRBJ1-2; D ambiguous. The CDR3 covers 13 residues. Germline-derived CDR1 and CDR2 are MGHDK and SYGVNS. The V end was cut by 4 bases, the J end by 5 bases, with 11 bases between. The CDR3 sequence: CASSAPPTYGYTF. The CDR3 nucleotides are TGTGCCAGCAGTGCCCCCCCAACTTATGGCTACACCTTC.

V and J are TRBV5-1 and TRBJ2-7; possibly TRBD1 for D (6 bases). The CDR3 is 14 amino acids. V shed 0 bases and J shed 4 bases, with 11 bases lying between them. Germline CDR1 reads SGHRS; CDR2 reads YFSETQ. Written as DNA, the CDR3 is TGCGCCAGCAGCTTGGCCATAGGACAGTACGAGCAGTACTTC. Its protein product is CASSLAIGQYEQYF.

The genes are TRBV18 and TRBJ1-2, with D tentatively TRBD1 (5 bases). CDR1 and CDR2 from the germline V gene are KGHSH and LQKENI. Trimming pared 0 bases from V and 8 bases from J, leaving 13 bases between. The CDR3 consists of 14 residues. The CDR3 DNA reads as TGTGCCAGCTCACCACCGGGACGCAAGGGAGGCTACACCTTC. It translates to CASSPPGRKGGYTF.

The genes are TRBV5-4 and TRBJ1-2; no reliable D call. Trimming stripped 7 bases from V and 2 bases from J, with 9 bases between. The CDR3 spans 12 residues. Germline V gene sequence: CDR1 SGHNT, CDR2 YYREEE (reference sequence). The CDR3 sequence is CASGWPNYGYTF. The CDR3 coding sequence is TGTGCCAGCGGCTGGCCAAACTATGGCTACACCTTC.

This clone showed up just once. This chain joins TRBV2 and TRBJ1-2, with D hard to call. CDR3 size: 17 residues. The germline CDR1 and CDR2 sequences are SNHLY and FYNNEI. V lost 6 bases to trimming and J lost 2 bases, with 22 bases between them. The chain's CDR3 is CASRLPPGENINYGYTF. The CDR3 DNA reads TGTGCCAGCAGGCTGCCTCCGGGAGAGAACATAAACTATGGCTACACCTTC.

The chain links TRBV7-9 to TRBJ2-1; 13 bases agree with TRBD2. The CDR3 loop spans 19 amino acids. From germline, CDR1 is SEHNR and CDR2 FQNEAQ (reference sequence). V shed 5 bases, J shed 0 bases, and the junction held 10 bases outside the gene matches. The CDR3 bases are TGTGCCAGCAGCCCTCCCGGGACTAGCGGGAAAAACTCCTACAATGAGCAGTTCTTC. It translates to CASSPPGTSGKNSYNEQFF. The entire variable domain, with the rest obtained from reference TRBV7-9 and TRBJ2-1, is as follows: DTGVSQNPRHKITKRGQNVTFRCDPISEHNRLYWYRQTLGQGPEFLTYFQNEAQLEKSRLLSDRFSAERPKGSFSTLEIQRTEQGDSAMYLCASSPPGTSGKNSYNEQFFGPGTRLTVL.

This chain links TRBV9 with TRBJ2-1; the D gene is possibly TRBD1 (5 bases). CDR1 and CDR2 (germline): SGDLS, YYNGEE. The V gene lost 1 base and the J gene lost 5 bases, with 13 bases spanning the gap. This CDR3 has 15 residues. CDR3 coding DNA: TGTGCCAGCAGCGTATCAGGGATTTTCAACAATGAGCAGTTCTTC. Amino acids: CASSVSGIFNNEQFF.

CDR3: CASRLRTGENYGYTF. The CDR3, as DNA: TGTGCCAGCAGACTACGGACAGGGGAGAACTATGGCTACACCTTC. The V gene is TRBV27, the J gene TRBJ1-2, with TRBD1 matching 9 bases. CDR3 length: 15 amino acids. J gave up 2 bases and V 6 bases, and 7 bases lay outside the gene matches. The germline V gene encodes CDR1 MNHEY and CDR2 SMNVEV (reference sequence).

This clone was detected a few times. The same CDR3 arises from other DNA sequences in this sample as well. The V and J genes are TRBV27 and TRBJ2-3; no reliable D call. CDR1 is MNHEY and CDR2 is SMNVEV in the germline V gene (reference sequence). The CDR3 is 13 amino acids. V shed 1 base and J shed 1 base, with 3 bases lying between them. CDR3 coding DNA: TGTGCCAGCAGTTTATTGGGCACAGATACGCAGTATTTT. Translating it yields CASSLLGTDTQYF.

The chain employs TRBV9 and TRBJ1-1; TRBD1 might be the D (6 bases). Deletions cut 5 bases from V and 6 bases from J, with 14 bases between. CDR3 length equals 13 residues. Germline CDR1 reads SGDLS; CDR2 reads YYNGEE. In nucleotides, the CDR3 is TGTGCCAGCAGTGGGGGCGGGTATCCTGAAGCTTTCTTT. Its protein product is CASSGGGYPEAFF.

This chain connects TRBV2 to TRBJ2-2, with 9 nucleotides matching TRBD1. The CDR3 consists of 15 residues. V lost 6 bases, J lost 6 bases, and 8 bases stayed unmatched. Per germline, CDR1 SNHLY and CDR2 FYNNEI. The CDR3 protein is CASRKETGGPGELFF. In DNA form, the CDR3 reads TGTGCCAGCAGAAAGGAGACAGGGGGGCCCGGGGAGCTGTTTTTT.

V is TRBV29-1 and J is TRBJ2-3, with 13 bases matching TRBD2. Germline CDR1 and CDR2: SQVTM and ANQGSEA. The CDR3 extends over 14 amino acids. The V and J ends lost 6 bases and 4 bases, in that order; junction bases with no gene match: 4. This CDR3 reads CSVPLAGGPDTQYF. The CDR3 DNA reads TGCAGCGTCCCACTAGCGGGAGGGCCAGATACGCAGTATTTT.

This chain joins TRBV28 and TRBJ2-1; no reliable D call. V lost 1 base and J 7 bases, leaving 17 bases between the germline ends. The CDR3 length is 16 residues. Germline CDR1 reads MDHEN; CDR2 reads SYDVKM. This CDR3 reads CASSLLRPQGRNEQFF. The CDR3, as DNA: TGTGCCAGCAGTTTATTGAGGCCCCAAGGGCGGAATGAGCAGTTCTTC.

This clone was detected once. The J gene is TRBJ2-3, the V gene TRBV5-1, with 11 bases aligning to TRBD2. Germline values: CDR1 SGHRS, CDR2 YFSETQ. The CDR3 length is 15 residues. With V trimmed by 5 bases and J by 5 bases, 7 bases remained unmatched. The chain's CDR3 is CASRGQLAGVDTQYF. For the CDR3, the DNA is TGCGCCAGCAGGGGGCAACTAGCGGGAGTAGATACGCAGTATTTT.

This rearrangement joins TRBV4-3 to TRBJ1-1; D gene unclear. With 3 bases removed from V and 1 base from J, the gap between germline ends came to 12 bases. The CDR3 sequence is 15 residues long. The V gene's germline CDR1 is LGHNA and CDR2 YSLEER. CDR3 sequence reads: CASSQYGEPNTEAFF. DNA of the CDR3: TGCGCCAGCAGCCAGTACGGGGAACCGAACACTGAAGCTTTCTTT.

The rearrangement uses TRBV4-3 and TRBJ1-2; the D gene is possibly TRBD1 (6 bases). This CDR3 has 15 residues. Per the germline V gene, CDR1 is LGHNA and CDR2 is YSLEER. With 1 base removed from V and 4 bases from J, the gap between germline ends came to 13 bases. CDR3 in amino acids: CASSQARQDIYGYTF. CDR3 DNA: TGCGCCAGCAGCCAAGCCCGACAGGATATCTATGGCTACACCTTC.

This chain connects TRBV19 to TRBJ1-2, with 8 bases fitting TRBD1. The germline V gene has CDR1 LNHDA and CDR2 SQIVND (reference sequence). There are 14 residues in the CDR3. Trimming removed 6 bases from V and 3 bases from J; junction bases left unmatched: 6. CDR3 DNA: TGTGCCAGTAGGGACCGGGGACAGGACTATGGCTACACCTTC. It is translated as CASRDRGQDYGYTF.

The chain is built from TRBV6-1 and TRBJ1-2; no clear D. The germline CDR1 and CDR2 sequences are MNHNS and SASEGT. This CDR3 is built from 15 residues. The germline V and J ends were trimmed by 3 bases and 4 bases, with 15 bases remaining between them. CDR3 nucleotides: TGTGCCAGCAGTGATCATACTCCAAGGAGCTATGGCTACACCTTC. Protein product: CASSDHTPRSYGYTF.

The J gene is TRBJ2-2, the V gene TRBV9, with 8 bases lining up with TRBD2. V lost 2 bases to trimming and J lost 6 bases; unmatched junction nucleotides: 6. This CDR3 contains 15 residues. Per germline, CDR1 SGDLS and CDR2 YYNGEE. Here the CDR3 reads CASSVSGSGAGELFF. DNA of the CDR3: TGTGCCAGCAGCGTGAGCGGGAGTGGCGCCGGGGAGCTGTTTTTT.

The V gene is TRBV5-1, the J gene TRBJ2-3, with a tentative D call TRBD2 (7 bases). The CDR3 loop spans 15 amino acids. Trimming took 2 bases from V and 5 from J, leaving 15 bases between them. The germline gives CDR1 SGHRS, CDR2 YFSETQ. The DNA for the CDR3 is TGCGCCAGCAGCTTTGCGGGAGAGGGGGAAGATACGCAGTATTTT. The encoded protein is CASSFAGEGEDTQYF.

This chain joins TRBV28 and TRBJ1-5; 7 bases agree with TRBD1. The J segment lost 0 bases and the V segment lost 5 bases, leaving 13 bases of the junction unmatched. The CDR3 sequence is 18 residues long. Germline V lookup: CDR1 MDHEN, CDR2 SYDVKM. CDR3: CASSPQTGLGYSNQPQHF. In DNA, the CDR3 is TGTGCCAGCAGTCCGCAGACAGGGCTGGGATATAGCAATCAGCCCCAGCATTTT.

V and J are TRBV5-6 and TRBJ2-7; 7 bases line up with TRBD1. The CDR3 contains 13 residues. The junction had 2 bases not matched to a gene; V was cut back by 2 bases and J by 3 bases. The germline V gene encodes CDR1 SGHDT and CDR2 YYEEEE. For the CDR3, the DNA is TGTGCCAGCAGCTTCGACAGGGACTACGAGCAGTACTTC. This translates into CASSFDRDYEQYF. The entire variable domain, with the rest obtained from reference TRBV5-6 and TRBJ2-7, is as follows: DAGVTQSPTHLIKTRGQQVTLRCSPKSGHDTVSWYQQALGQGPQFIFQYYEEEERQRGNFPDRFSGHQFPNYSSELNVNALLLGDSALYLCASSFDRDYEQYFGPGTRLTVT.

The chain has TRBV30 and TRBJ1-4; 9 bases are shared with TRBD1. Germline lookup yields CDR1 GTSNPN and CDR2 SVGIG (reference sequence). V was clipped by 5 bases and J by 7 bases; unmatched bases: 20. The CDR3 runs 18 residues. DNA of the CDR3: TGTGCCTGGTTCGGGGCCGGACAGGGGCGGATGGTTGGTGAAAAACTGTTTTTT. As protein: CAWFGAGQGRMVGEKLFF.

The CDR3 loop is CASSDRQGWETQYF. CDR3 coding DNA: TGTGCCAGCAGTGACCGACAGGGTTGGGAGACCCAGTACTTC. This rearrangement joins TRBV6-1 to TRBJ2-5, with TRBD1 matching 7 bases. CDR3 length equals 14 residues. Trimming removed 3 bases from V and 5 bases from J; junction bases left unmatched: 6. Germline values: CDR1 MNHNS, CDR2 SASEGT.

This rearrangement joins TRBV20-1 to TRBJ2-5; D not certain. The CDR3 loop spans 11 amino acids. The germline V gene has CDR1 DFQATT and CDR2 SNEGSKA (reference sequence). This CDR3 is CGCETQETQYF. The CDR3 nucleotides read TGCGGGTGCGAAACCCAAGAGACCCAGTACTTC.

V usage is TRBV18 and J usage is TRBJ2-7, with 10 bases fitting TRBD1. The CDR3 runs 16 residues. The V gene end was trimmed by 3 bases and the J gene end by 2 bases; junction bases not matched to a gene: 7. CDR1 is KGHSH, CDR2 LQKENI, per germline. CDR3 nucleotide sequence: TGTGCCAGCTCACCCACCGGGACAGGGGTCACCTACGAGCAGTACTTC. Translation: CASSPTGTGVTYEQYF.